These T cell receptor beta chains were read from a single sample in a study of T-cell memory formation after mild COVID-19. TCRdb processed the 5' RACE reads anew with MiXCR; each CDR3 protein has one entry. Of 450,000 or so distinct CDR3 sequences listed, roughly 25% were seen once; the top ten hold under 15%. Sequencing used PBMCs or a T cell subset sorted from them (not recorded which). The receptors here all came from an adult woman who had mild COVID-19 (a few samples of this study predate the infection). Cell type and time point are not known. Both conserved end residues are part of each CDR3. Each record gives: D gene, V gene, J gene, CDR3 protein. The D gene is left open where the match is weak.

d_gene: NA
v_gene: TRBV2
j_gene: TRBJ2-7
CDR3aa: CATLDREDEQYF

d_gene: NA
v_gene: TRBV21-1
j_gene: TRBJ2-1
CDR3aa: CASSKTPRARPPPSYNEQFF

d_gene: TRBD1
v_gene: TRBV7-6
j_gene: TRBJ1-1
CDR3aa: CASSATGQYAEAFF

d_gene: NA
v_gene: TRBV4-2
j_gene: TRBJ1-1
CDR3aa: CASSQDSTNTEAFF

d_gene: NA
v_gene: TRBV6-5
j_gene: TRBJ2-7
CDR3aa: CASIRLGSYEQYF

d_gene: NA
v_gene: TRBV7-7
j_gene: TRBJ2-2
CDR3aa: CASSFFAGRANTGELFF

d_gene: NA
v_gene: TRBV5-1
j_gene: TRBJ2-5
CDR3aa: CASSRHTATEETQYF

d_gene: NA
v_gene: TRBV10-3
j_gene: TRBJ2-2
CDR3aa: CVISDGNTGELFF

d_gene: NA
v_gene: TRBV7-9
j_gene: TRBJ2-7
CDR3aa: CASSISSYEQYF

d_gene: TRBD1
v_gene: TRBV4-2
j_gene: TRBJ2-1
CDR3aa: CASSQGGTGLYNEQFF

d_gene: NA
v_gene: TRBV4-1
j_gene: TRBJ1-2
CDR3aa: CASSQEVGRLNYGYTF

d_gene: TRBD2
v_gene: TRBV30
j_gene: TRBJ2-3
CDR3aa: CAGGDSFFDTQYF

d_gene: TRBD2
v_gene: TRBV5-4
j_gene: TRBJ2-7
CDR3aa: CASSLGASGRSYEQYF

d_gene: NA
v_gene: TRBV4-2
j_gene: TRBJ2-2
CDR3aa: CASSQEGQRANTGELFF

d_gene: NA
v_gene: TRBV11-2
j_gene: TRBJ1-1
CDR3aa: CASSLETVIGTEAFF

d_gene: NA
v_gene: TRBV7-8
j_gene: TRBJ2-6
CDR3aa: CASSFSKESSGANVLTF

d_gene: NA
v_gene: TRBV20-1
j_gene: TRBJ2-7
CDR3aa: CSARGGDRPYEQYF

d_gene: TRBD1
v_gene: TRBV27
j_gene: TRBJ1-2
CDR3aa: CASSRQGLGYTF

d_gene: NA
v_gene: TRBV5-1
j_gene: TRBJ1-5
CDR3aa: CASSEMENQPQHF

d_gene: NA
v_gene: TRBV12-3/TRBV12-4
j_gene: TRBJ2-7
CDR3aa: CASSPRPGDYEQYF

d_gene: TRBD1
v_gene: TRBV5-6
j_gene: TRBJ1-5
CDR3aa: CASSPGTGGGQPQHF

d_gene: NA
v_gene: TRBV5-1
j_gene: TRBJ2-3
CDR3aa: CASSLEGAESTDTQYF

d_gene: NA
v_gene: TRBV12-3/TRBV12-4
j_gene: TRBJ1-4
CDR3aa: CASSFRHSDEKLFF

d_gene: NA
v_gene: TRBV29-1
j_gene: TRBJ1-2
CDR3aa: CSVEESGEGGYTF

d_gene: NA
v_gene: TRBV29-1
j_gene: TRBJ2-3
CDR3aa: CSVETGPQYF

d_gene: NA
v_gene: TRBV4-1
j_gene: TRBJ2-4
CDR3aa: CASSPGRVVAKNIQYF

d_gene: TRBD2
v_gene: TRBV6-5
j_gene: TRBJ2-5
CDR3aa: CASKISTSGFETQYF

d_gene: TRBD2
v_gene: TRBV7-2
j_gene: TRBJ2-3
CDR3aa: CASSYPAGVAQYF

d_gene: TRBD2
v_gene: TRBV20-1
j_gene: TRBJ2-1
CDR3aa: CSARMGGNHQLYNEQFF

d_gene: NA
v_gene: TRBV14
j_gene: TRBJ2-7
CDR3aa: CASSQDRASGWQYF

d_gene: TRBD1
v_gene: TRBV6-5
j_gene: TRBJ1-1
CDR3aa: CASRSRTGGSTEAFF

d_gene: TRBD1
v_gene: TRBV24-1
j_gene: TRBJ1-5
CDR3aa: CATGGTDGPPQHF

d_gene: NA
v_gene: TRBV6-5
j_gene: TRBJ2-4
CDR3aa: CASSPPTGGDIQYF

d_gene: NA
v_gene: TRBV5-1
j_gene: TRBJ2-1
CDR3aa: CASSLAGTNNEQFF

d_gene: NA
v_gene: TRBV6-5
j_gene: TRBJ1-2
CDR3aa: CASSYSYPGRYGYTF

d_gene: NA
v_gene: TRBV5-1
j_gene: TRBJ2-2
CDR3aa: CASSSGDYTGELFF

d_gene: NA
v_gene: TRBV15
j_gene: TRBJ2-2
CDR3aa: CATSRKPLSYTGELFF

d_gene: NA
v_gene: TRBV5-1
j_gene: TRBJ2-7
CDR3aa: CASSLGGWGYEQYF

d_gene: NA
v_gene: TRBV11-3
j_gene: TRBJ1-2
CDR3aa: CASSPSSTGRDYGYTF

d_gene: TRBD1
v_gene: TRBV18
j_gene: TRBJ1-1
CDR3aa: CASSPVTGPLGTEAFF

d_gene: NA
v_gene: TRBV27
j_gene: TRBJ1-2
CDR3aa: CASSLTGRPGDGYTF

d_gene: TRBD2
v_gene: TRBV7-2
j_gene: TRBJ2-1
CDR3aa: CASRFTGTTSGQFF

d_gene: NA
v_gene: TRBV5-1
j_gene: TRBJ2-7
CDR3aa: CASSSAPGTRVSYEQYF

d_gene: NA
v_gene: TRBV20-1
j_gene: TRBJ2-1
CDR3aa: CSARDLALRRGNEQFF

d_gene: NA
v_gene: TRBV10-3
j_gene: TRBJ2-1
CDR3aa: CAISESGAYEQFF

d_gene: TRBD2
v_gene: TRBV18
j_gene: TRBJ2-3
CDR3aa: CASSPRLAGVSDTQYF

d_gene: NA
v_gene: TRBV27
j_gene: TRBJ1-2
CDR3aa: CASSFVVRDSNYGYTF

d_gene: NA
v_gene: TRBV20-1
j_gene: TRBJ2-3
CDR3aa: CSARGLTSTDTQYF

d_gene: TRBD1
v_gene: TRBV6-6
j_gene: TRBJ1-4
CDR3aa: CASSYSNRGGNEKLFF

d_gene: NA
v_gene: TRBV12-3/TRBV12-4
j_gene: TRBJ1-1
CDR3aa: CASSSKQGGLDEAFF

d_gene: TRBD1
v_gene: TRBV5-1
j_gene: TRBJ2-7
CDR3aa: CASSLRQGNPYEQYF

d_gene: TRBD2
v_gene: TRBV29-1
j_gene: TRBJ2-5
CDR3aa: CSESGGGEETQYF

d_gene: NA
v_gene: TRBV20-1
j_gene: TRBJ2-7
CDR3aa: CSARVVRRGLYEQYF

d_gene: NA
v_gene: TRBV3-1
j_gene: TRBJ1-2
CDR3aa: CASSREGHVGYTF